These T cell receptor beta chains were read from a single sample in a study of PD-1 blockade in classical Hodgkin lymphoma. Data came from immunoSEQ multiplex PCR; TCRdb stores just in-frame clones and leaves some out. The table lists over 15,000 clones, about 81% of them singletons, with under 7.5% in the top ten. This sample comprised peripheral blood mononuclear cells (PBMCs), obtained at baseline. The receptor set was obtained from a human donor with classical Hodgkin lymphoma. The CDR3 runs from the conserved cysteine through the conserved F or W. A D gene is named only where the DNA matches it firmly.

TRBV10-2	.	TRBJ1-4	CASSGARAHEKLFF	TGCGCCAGCAGTGGGGCGCGGGCCCATGAAAAACTGTTTTTT
TRBV29-1	TRBD2	TRBJ2-2	CSVWDSGGENTGELFF	TGCAGCGTCTGGGATAGCGGGGGGGAAAACACCGGGGAGCTGTTTTTT
TRBV29-1	TRBD1	TRBJ2-7	CSVGAGTGGTYEQYF	TGCAGCGTTGGGGCCGGGACAGGGGGGACCTACGAGCAGTACTTC
TRBV15	TRBD2	TRBJ2-1	CATSGGDNEQFF	TGTGCCACTAGCGGGGGAGACAATGAGCAGTTCTTC
TRBV27	.	TRBJ1-6	CASMAYGAGDSPLHF	TGTGCCAGCATGGCCTACGGGGCAGGGGATTCACCCCTCCACTTT
TRBV21-1	.	TRBJ1-5	CASSKVGGFQPQHF	TGTGCCAGCAGCAAAGTCGGGGGCTTTCAGCCCCAGCATTTT
TRBV21-1	.	TRBJ2-1	CASSNEQFF	TGTGCCAGCAGCAATGAGCAGTTCTTC
TRBV15	.	TRBJ1-2	CATSRALVRGTYGYTF	TGTGCCACCAGCAGAGCTCTTGTGAGGGGTACCTATGGCTACACCTTC
TRBV4-3	.	TRBJ2-1	CASSQDPGTSSYNEQFF	TGCGCCAGCAGCCAAGACCCAGGGACGAGCTCCTACAATGAGCAGTTCTTC
TRBV30	.	TRBJ2-5	CAWRPGRTVTQYF	TGTGCCTGGAGGCCGGGACGGACAGTGACCCAGTACTTC
TRBV7-9	.	TRBJ2-2	CASSSRTGLNTGELFF	TGTGCCAGCAGCTCCCGGACGGGTTTGAACACCGGGGAGCTGTTTTTT
TRBV28	.	TRBJ1-2	CASSPHRGYFYGYTF	TGTGCCAGCAGTCCACACAGAGGCTACTTCTATGGCTACACCTTC
TRBV30	.	TRBJ2-7	CAWRGSGGEQYF	TGTGCCTGGAGGGGATCCGGGGGCGAGCAGTACTTC
TRBV6-4	TRBD2	TRBJ2-3	CASSDSSGGADTQYF	TGTGCCAGCAGTGACTCTAGCGGGGGGGCAGATACGCAGTATTTT
TRBV7-2	.	TRBJ2-2	CASDTGLGTGELFF	TGTGCCAGCGATACAGGGTTGGGCACCGGGGAGCTGTTTTTT
TRBV6-5	.	TRBJ1-1	CASTPNRMNTEAFF	TGTGCCAGCACTCCGAACCGAATGAACACTGAAGCTTTCTTT
TRBV19	TRBD2	TRBJ2-7	CASSTGLAVRYEQYF	TGTGCCAGTAGTACGGGACTAGCGGTCCGCTACGAGCAGTACTTC
TRBV28	.	TRBJ2-7	CASTTSREIYEQYF	TGTGCCAGCACCACGTCAAGGGAGATCTACGAGCAGTACTTC
TRBV19	.	TRBJ1-1	CASSIFGRTNTEAFF	TGTGCCAGTAGTATCTTTGGCAGGACGAACACTGAAGCTTTCTTT
TRBV4-3	TRBD2	TRBJ2-1	CASSLRTSGVYNEQFF	TGCGCCAGCAGCCTCCGGACTAGCGGGGTTTACAATGAGCAGTTCTTC